In this sample, the clone carrying this TCR beta chain turned up once. Its antigen is not known. Germline loops: CDR1 GTSNPN, CDR2 SVGIG (reference sequence). With 3 bases removed from V and 5 bases from J, the gap between germline ends came to 13 bases. This CDR3 is 14 amino acids long. This entry comes from a study of shared clonotypes between healthy human individuals. About the study: Contributing individuals were a couple of females and three males aged 18 to 49. The study used three CD4 naive, three CD4 memory, two CD8 naive and one CD8 memory plate per donor.

Naive CD8 isolation took CD45RO-negative cells positively selected for CCR7 and excluded terminally differentiated effector memory CD45RA+ cells. Every subset's genomic DNA went evenly onto several immunoSEQ plates. Libraries were prepared by immunoSEQ multiplex PCR; TCRdb keeps only in-frame clonotypes and omits some of them. The sample records around 1,900,000 clones, just over 90% being singletons. Study results and limitations: The study found lower generation probabilities in non-shared clonotypes than in those shared by all four donors.

The sequencing input was naive CD8+ T cells from PBMCs. V is TRBV30 and J is TRBJ1-4; TRBD1 might be the D (5 bases). The source of this sequence is a man aged 18 to 29 in good health. Some clones in this sample may be carry-over from other donors' samples. The CDR3 nucleotides are TGTGCCTGGAGCGGCGGGGACTTCAATGAAAAACTGTTTTTT. It is translated as CAWSGGDFNEKLFF. Looking up the rest from reference TRBV30 and TRBJ1-4 gives the full variable domain: SQTIHQWPATLVQPVGSPLSLECTVEGTSNPNLYWYRQAAGRGLQLLFYSVGIGQISSEVPQNLSASRPQDRQFILSSKKLLLSDSGFYLCAWSGGDFNEKLFFGSGTQLSVL.